These 15 T cell receptor beta chains share one sample of origin, sequenced in a study of blood T cell repertoires in COVID-19 (TCRdb year 2020). Library preparation used the immunoSEQ multiplex PCR assay. TCRdb's version of the immuneACCESS table is confined to in-frame rearrangements and falls short of the full clone set. An unresolved V gene accounts for under half of the shortfall where checked; the remainder is of unknown origin. In all, the sample holds roughly 99,000 clones, and 60% to 85% of those were seen once. Around a sixth of the sample is in the top ten clones. The sequenced sample was peripheral blood. These receptors originate from a woman older than 75 with active or convalescent COVID-19.

The chain combines TRBV18 with TRBJ2-7; 10 nucleotides line up with TRBD1. This CDR3 is built from 12 residues. CDR1 and CDR2 (germline): KGHSH, LQKENI. The J segment lost 7 bases and the V segment lost 5 bases, leaving 2 bases of the junction unmatched. DNA for the CDR3: TGTGCCAGCTCAACGGGACAGGGGGAGCAGTACTTC. Encoded protein: CASSTGQGEQYF.

This rearrangement joins TRBV7-3 to TRBJ2-2; 10 bases fit TRBD2. CDR1 SGHTA and CDR2 FQGTGA come from the germline V gene. The V segment lost 6 bases and the J segment 4 bases; nucleotides outside the gene matches: 8. The CDR3 has 16 residues. The CDR3 DNA reads TGTGCCAGCAGGCCAGTAGCGGGAGGTAGCACCGGGGAGCTGTTTTTT. The encoded protein is CASRPVAGGSTGELFF.

The gene calls are TRBV7-2 and TRBJ2-6; possibly TRBD2 for D (6 bases). Germline V gives CDR1 SGHTA, CDR2 FQGNSA. The CDR3 has 18 amino acids. V lost 1 base and J 3 bases, leaving 16 bases between the germline ends. CDR3 in amino acids: CASSLVPRGSGGANVLTF. The CDR3 DNA reads as TGTGCCAGCAGCTTAGTGCCTCGGGGGTCGGGTGGGGCCAACGTCCTGACTTTC. Full variable domain (rest looked up from reference TRBV7-2 and TRBJ2-6): GAGVSQSPSNKVTEKGKDVELRCDPISGHTALYWYRQSLGQGLEFLIYFQGNSAPDKSGLPSDRFSAERTGGSVSTLTIQRTQQEDSAVYLCASSLVPRGSGGANVLTFGAGSRLTVL.

V usage is TRBV19 and J usage is TRBJ1-5; TRBD1 aligns across 8 bases. This CDR3 has 19 amino acids. The germline V gene has CDR1 LNHDA and CDR2 SQIVND (reference sequence). J gave up 0 bases and V 0 bases, and 10 bases lay outside the gene matches. The CDR3 sequence: CASSIDRDRSGYSNQPQHF. The CDR3 nucleotides read TGTGCCAGTAGTATAGATCGGGACAGGTCGGGATATAGCAATCAGCCCCAGCATTTT. The entire variable domain, with the rest obtained from reference TRBV19 and TRBJ1-5, is as follows: DGGITQSPKYLFRKEGQNVTLSCEQNLNHDAMYWYRQDPGQGLRLIYYSQIVNDFQKGDIAEGYSVSREKKESFPLTVTSAQKNPTAFYLCASSIDRDRSGYSNQPQHFGDGTRLSIL.

The V and J genes are TRBV6-4 and TRBJ1-6, with 8 bases matching TRBD1. This CDR3 is 14 amino acids long. Germline CDR1 reads MRHNA; CDR2 reads SNTAGT. V lost 3 bases and J lost 9; bases outside the gene matches: 4. CDR3 sequence (DNA): TGTGCCAGCAGTGAAGGTCAGGGGGCTTCACCCCTCCACTTT. Its translation is CASSEGQGASPLHF.

The chain employs TRBV28 and TRBJ2-5; TRBD2 aligns across 12 bases. V dropped 6 bases and J dropped 4; count of bases not matched to a gene: 3. The germline V gene encodes CDR1 MDHEN and CDR2 SYDVKM. The CDR3 spans 14 residues. The chain's CDR3 is CASSTTSGGETQYF. CDR3 nucleotide sequence: TGTGCCAGCAGCACGACTAGCGGGGGAGAGACCCAGTACTTC.

The chain employs TRBV7-2 and TRBJ2-5; D call uncertain. The CDR3 spans 13 residues. V lost 5 bases and J 5 bases, leaving 12 bases between the germline ends. CDR1 SGHTA and CDR2 FQGNSA come from the germline V gene. The CDR3 loop is CASSLGWAETQYF. Here the CDR3 DNA reads TGTGCCAGCAGCCTCGGATGGGCGGAGACCCAGTACTTC.

V gene TRBV7-9 combines with J gene TRBJ1-2, with D perhaps TRBD1 (6 bases). CDR3 length: 15 amino acids. Trimming left V 4 bases short and J 8 bases short, with 20 bases between. Germline V gene lookup returns CDR1 SEHNR and CDR2 FQNEAQ (reference sequence). The CDR3 spells CASSSEGAGVRGYTF. The CDR3 DNA reads as TGTGCCAGCAGCTCGGAAGGGGCAGGGGTGCGCGGCTACACCTTC.

V and J are TRBV7-2 and TRBJ2-5; 7 nucleotides line up with TRBD2. The CDR3 contains 15 residues. Germline lookup yields CDR1 SGHTA and CDR2 FQGNSA. J gave up 5 bases and V 2 bases, and 8 bases lay outside the gene matches. The CDR3 spells CASSLSLSRGETQYF. CDR3 coding DNA: TGTGCCAGCAGCTTAAGCTTATCGCGGGGGGAGACCCAGTACTTC.

This rearrangement joins TRBV7-3 to TRBJ2-1, with D perhaps matching TRBD2 (5 bases). Germline loops: CDR1 SGHTA, CDR2 FQGTGA. This CDR3 contains 15 residues. Trimming left V 5 bases short and J 2 bases short, with 13 bases between. CDR3 in DNA: TGTGCCAGCAGCCCGGAACTAGGGCCCTACAATGAGCAGTTCTTC. It translates to CASSPELGPYNEQFF.

This chain uses TRBV2 with TRBJ1-5, with no clear D. The germline gives CDR1 SNHLY, CDR2 FYNNEI. Trimming shortened V by 2 bases and J by 5 bases, and 10 bases separated the two germline ends. This CDR3 comprises 14 residues. DNA of the CDR3: TGTGCCAGCAGTGAAAGGGAGAGATATCAGCCCCAGCATTTT. Translation: CASSERERYQPQHF.

This clone was counted a few times. The chain combines TRBV28 with TRBJ2-3, with D perhaps matching TRBD1 (5 bases). Between the trimmed V and J ends, which lost 1 base and 0 bases, there was a span of 11 bases. Germline V gives CDR1 MDHEN, CDR2 SYDVKM. CDR3 length: 16 amino acids. The DNA of the CDR3 is TGTGCCAGCAGTTTATCCCCAGGGTGGAGCACAGATACGCAGTATTTT. It codes for CASSLSPGWSTDTQYF.

The genes are TRBV27 and TRBJ2-7; TRBD2 matches at 7 bases. V shed 5 bases, J shed 4 bases, and the junction held 11 bases outside the gene matches. This CDR3 has 15 amino acids. The V gene's germline CDR1 is MNHEY and CDR2 SMNVEV (reference sequence). The CDR3 DNA follows: TGTGCCAGCAGTCCCATGGGCGGGAGAACTTACGAGCAGTACTTC. It codes for CASSPMGGRTYEQYF.

This clone appeared a few times. J is TRBJ2-7 and V is TRBV28, with a tentative D call TRBD2 (5 bases). Germline values: CDR1 MDHEN, CDR2 SYDVKM. The CDR3 totals 15 residues. Trimming took off 2 bases at V and 2 bases at J, with 13 bases between the two ends. This CDR3 is CASSLGGSLAYEQYF. Written as DNA, the CDR3 is TGTGCCAGCAGTTTAGGAGGCAGTCTAGCCTACGAGCAGTACTTC.

The DNA for the CDR3 is TGTGCCAGCAGCCTAGGCAGGGTGGCCACTGAAGCTTTCTTT. This codes for CASSLGRVATEAFF. The V and J genes are TRBV6-5 and TRBJ1-1, with D perhaps TRBD1 (5 bases). CDR3 size: 14 residues. Deletions cut 6 bases from V and 4 bases from J, with 15 bases between. The germline V gene encodes CDR1 MNHEY and CDR2 SVGAGI.